The 25 T cell receptor beta chains below were found in one sample sequenced in a study of blood T cells in healthy people across ages. With a J-beta primer mix and a sample-barcoded 5' primer, a second PCR ran roughly 7 to 11 cycles. TCRdb re-analysed the 5' RACE reads in MiXCR, keeping a single row per CDR3 protein. The table includes fewer than 2 million distinct CDR3 sequences, approximately 40% detected once. The sample was blood. The origin of the receptors is a human donor in good health.

This clonotype was seen at least ten times. The rearrangement uses TRBV7-2 and TRBJ2-1; 7 bases align to TRBD1. The V gene's germline CDR1 is SGHTA and CDR2 FQGNSA. After removal of 4 bases from V and 0 bases from J, the junction contained 6 bases not matched to a gene. The CDR3 has 16 residues. The CDR3 protein is CASSSRQGSSYNEQFF. CDR3 bases: TGTGCCAGCAGCTCCCGACAGGGCAGCTCCTACAATGAGCAGTTCTTC.

This chain joins TRBV7-8 and TRBJ2-3, with TRBD2 matching 7 bases. V shed 5 bases and J 6 bases; nucleotides not matched to a gene: 11. CDR1 SGHVS and CDR2 FQNEAQ come from the germline V gene. The CDR3 spans 15 residues. For the CDR3, the DNA is TGTGCCAGCAGCCTGGGGGGGTGGGAGGAGGATACGCAGTATTTT. The encoded protein is CASSLGGWEEDTQYF.

This clonotype was detected a few times. The chain recombines TRBV15 with TRBJ2-3; D is ambiguous. Trimming cost V 0 bases and J 5 bases, with 6 bases left between them. CDR1 and CDR2 (germline): LNHNV, YYDKDF (reference sequence). The CDR3 length is 13 residues. CDR3 region: CATSRDWGDTQYF. The DNA for the CDR3 is TGTGCCACCAGCAGAGATTGGGGAGATACGCAGTATTTT.

This chain uses TRBV5-1 with TRBJ2-7, with 7 bases aligning to TRBD2. V lost 3 bases, J lost 3 bases, and 6 bases stayed unmatched. The CDR3 spans 14 residues. Germline values: CDR1 SGHRS, CDR2 YFSETQ. CDR3 amino acids: CASSSWEGLYEQYF. The CDR3 coding sequence is TGCGCCAGCAGCTCTTGGGAGGGACTCTACGAGCAGTACTTC.

This clonotype was recorded a few times. CDR3 coding DNA: TGCAGTGCTTCTCGTCCAGGGAGGGTTTTATATGGCTACACCTTC. Amino acids: CSASRPGRVLYGYTF. The chain joins TRBV20-1 to TRBJ1-2, with D possibly being TRBD1 (5 bases). Germline-derived CDR1 and CDR2 are DFQATT and SNEGSKA (reference sequence). Deletions cut 5 bases from V and 5 bases from J, with 21 bases between. This CDR3 spans 15 amino acids.

The V call is TRBV27, the J call TRBJ1-6; TRBD1 matches 9 bases. The germline V gene has CDR1 MNHEY and CDR2 SMNVEV (reference sequence). This CDR3 has 15 amino acids. Trimming at V came to 5 bases and at J to 8 bases, leaving 7 bases not matched to a gene. The CDR3 nucleotides read TGTGCCAGCAGTATGGACAGGGGCAGGGATTCACCCCTCCACTTT. Its protein is CASSMDRGRDSPLHF.

This rearrangement joins TRBV24-1 to TRBJ1-5; 7 bases are a match to TRBD1. The germline V gene has CDR1 KGHDR and CDR2 SFDVKD. J lost 2 bases, V lost 3 bases, and 0 bases had no gene match. This CDR3 comprises 14 residues. CDR3 in DNA: TGTGCCACCAGTGATGGGACAGGCAATCAGCCCCAGCATTTT. Translation gives CATSDGTGNQPQHF.

J is TRBJ1-2 and V is TRBV29-1; D is ambiguous. Trimming took off 6 bases at V and 2 bases at J, with 10 bases between the two ends. The CDR3 consists of 12 residues. Germline CDR1 SQVTM, CDR2 ANQGSEA. The CDR3 spells CSVQVINYGYTF. The CDR3 nucleotides read TGCAGCGTGCAGGTGATAAACTATGGCTACACCTTC.

V is TRBV2 and J is TRBJ1-1, with D perhaps TRBD1 (6 bases). CDR3 length: 13 residues. Trimming took 7 bases from V and 2 from J, leaving 11 bases between them. CDR1 and CDR2 (germline): SNHLY, FYNNEI. Here the CDR3 DNA reads TGTGCCAGCACGCGGACAGCCAACACTGAAGCTTTCTTT. It encodes CASTRTANTEAFF.

The chain employs TRBV27 and TRBJ2-7; no firm D call. The J call may be incorrect, as the DNA end agrees better with TRBJ2-5. The CDR3 contains 13 residues. Looked up from germline, CDR1 is MNHEY and CDR2 is SMNVEV (reference sequence). The CDR3 sequence: CASSLAWEGTQYF. The CDR3 DNA reads TGTGCCAGCAGTTTGGCTTGGGAAGGGACCCAGTACTTC.

This rearrangement joins TRBV20-1 to TRBJ2-7; 9 bases map to TRBD2. CDR3 length: 15 amino acids. The germline CDR1 and CDR2 sequences are DFQATT and SNEGSKA (reference sequence). V trimming: 3 bases; J trimming: 2 bases; junction bases outside the gene matches: 8. The CDR3 here is CSASSAGGLTYEQYF. The CDR3 DNA reads as TGCAGTGCTAGTTCAGCGGGGGGCCTTACCTACGAGCAGTACTTC.

The chain combines TRBV7-2 with TRBJ2-1, with TRBD2 identical over 9 bases. The V gene's germline CDR1 is SGHTA and CDR2 FQGNSA. The CDR3 is 16 amino acids. V lost 5 bases and J lost 8; bases outside the gene matches: 13. CDR3 sequence (DNA): TGTGCCAGCAGCGGGCGGGAGCGGGGGGCTGATTATGAGCAGTTCTTC. As protein: CASSGRERGADYEQFF.

A single count supports this clonotype. The conserved phenylalanine or tryptophan is not found at the CDR3 terminus, so this likely reflects a read error. V is TRBV4-1 and J is TRBJ2-5; D remains unclear. The assigned J gene may be wrong: the sequence end matches TRBJ2-7 better. The V gene's germline CDR1 is MGHRA and CDR2 YSYEKL. The CDR3 consists of 13 residues. CDR3 sequence reads: CASSQGPSYEQYS. In nucleotides, the CDR3 is TGCGCCAGCAGCCAAGGGCCTTCCTACGAGCAGTACTCC.

The chain links TRBV4-2 to TRBJ1-2; the match to TRBD1 covers 8 bases. J lost 5 bases, V lost 0 bases, and 5 bases had no gene match. The CDR3 spans 15 residues. The germline V gene has CDR1 LGHNA and CDR2 YNFKEQ. CDR3 nucleotides: TGTGCCAGCAGCCAAGAAAACAGGGGGGAATATGGCTACACCTTC. Protein: CASSQENRGEYGYTF.

This clonotype turned up a few times. In DNA form, the CDR3 reads TGCAGCGTTGACTCTGGAGTGGGGGTCTACAATGAGCAGTTCTTC. It is translated as CSVDSGVGVYNEQFF. J is TRBJ2-1 and V is TRBV29-1; possibly TRBD1 or TRBD2 for D (5 bases each). This CDR3 has 15 residues. Germline V gives CDR1 SQVTM, CDR2 ANQGSEA. Trimming left V 3 bases short and J 3 bases short, with 15 bases between.

The V call is TRBV11-3, the J call TRBJ2-1; D might be TRBD1 (5 bases). This CDR3 contains 15 residues. V dropped 5 bases and J dropped 3 bases, with 14 bases sitting between them. The germline CDR1 and CDR2 sequences are SGHNT and YENEEA. In DNA form, the CDR3 reads TGTGCCAGCAGCGTAGGGGCAGGGAACTACAATGAGCAGTTCTTC. This codes for CASSVGAGNYNEQFF.

The chain couples TRBV19 to TRBJ2-1, with 11 bases identical to TRBD2. Germline assignment: CDR1 LNHDA and CDR2 SQIVND (reference sequence). Germline trimming cut 4 bases from V and 5 bases from J; bases unmatched to any gene: 7. The CDR3 extends over 16 amino acids. CDR3 DNA: TGTGCCAGTAGTACAGCCCGACTAGCGGGGCACAATGAGCAGTTCTTC. Its protein is CASSTARLAGHNEQFF.

Only a few counts were recorded for this clonotype. This clone may be a read error of a much larger clone one base away. This chain links TRBV7-9 with TRBJ2-7; a weak D match, TRBD1 (6 bases). Germline CDR1 is SEHNR and CDR2 is FQNEAQ (reference sequence). The V and J ends lost 4 bases and 2 bases respectively, with 12 bases between them. The CDR3 loop spans 14 amino acids. The CDR3 loop reads CASSCLEGAYEQYF. The CDR3 nucleotides are TGTGCCAGCAGCTGCCTCGAGGGGGCCTACGAGCAGTACTTC. Using reference TRBV7-9 and TRBJ2-7 for the parts outside the CDR3, the full variable domain is DTGVSQNPRHKITKRGQNVTFRCDPISEHNRLYWYRQTLGQGPEFLTYFQNEAQLEKSRLLSDRFSAERPKGSFSTLEIQRTEQGDSAMYLCASSCLEGAYEQYFGPGTRLTVT.

This clonotype was seen more than once but under ten times. V usage is TRBV10-2 and J usage is TRBJ1-5; weak D call: TRBD1 (6 bases). Trimming removed 3 bases at V and 5 bases at J, with 11 bases between. The CDR3 loop spans 14 amino acids. Germline V gene data show CDR1 as WSHSY and CDR2 as SAAADI. In nucleotides, the CDR3 is TGCGCCAGCAGTGACAGGGGTTTCGATCAGCCCCAGCATTTT. Amino acids: CASSDRGFDQPQHF.

This clonotype has only a few counts. The chain combines TRBV10-3 with TRBJ2-5, with 8 bases that match TRBD2. The CDR3 is made up of 15 amino acids. Losses at the gene ends were 9 bases for V and 5 bases for J; bases not matched to a gene: 14. CDR1 is ENHRY, CDR2 SYGVKD, per germline. CDR3 bases: TGTGCCATAGCAGGCTCGGGACTAGATTTCGAGACCCAGTACTTC. It is translated as CAIAGSGLDFETQYF.

The gene calls are TRBV15 and TRBJ1-2, with D possibly matching TRBD1 (6 bases). Germline CDR1 reads LNHNV; CDR2 reads YYDKDF (reference sequence). CDR3 length equals 13 residues. V gave up 5 bases and J gave up 7 bases, with 14 bases separating them. CDR3 sequence (DNA): TGTGCCACCAGCTCGGGGGCGGGGTTTGGCTACACCTTC. Amino acids: CATSSGAGFGYTF.

V usage is TRBV10-3 and J usage is TRBJ2-6, with D uncertain. V was shortened by 2 bases and J by 0 bases, with 11 bases between the two germline ends. Germline values: CDR1 ENHRY, CDR2 SYGVKD. The length of the CDR3 is 17 residues. CDR3 protein: CAISEPGPSSGANVLTF. CDR3 DNA: TGTGCCATCAGTGAGCCGGGCCCGAGCTCTGGGGCCAACGTCCTGACTTTC.

This clonotype turned up a few times. This sequence joins TRBV4-3 and TRBJ2-3, with TRBD1 matching over 9 bases. V lost 1 base and J lost 2; bases outside the gene matches: 10. From germline, CDR1 is LGHNA and CDR2 YSLEER. CDR3 length: 18 residues. CDR3 amino acids: CASSQGTVGQGFTDTQYF. CDR3 coding DNA: TGCGCCAGCAGCCAAGGCACGGTAGGACAGGGGTTCACAGATACGCAGTATTTT.

This chain joins TRBV13 and TRBJ1-2; D perhaps matches TRBD1 (5 bases). The CDR3 has 15 amino acids. Deletions cut 5 bases from V and 0 bases from J, with 13 bases between. The germline gives CDR1 PRHDT, CDR2 FYEKMQ (reference sequence). CDR3 in DNA: TGTGCCAGCAGCGCAATAGGGGAGACTAACTATGGCTACACCTTC. Encoded protein: CASSAIGETNYGYTF.

The V gene is TRBV20-1, the J gene TRBJ1-2; unclear D gene. V was pared by 1 base and J by 4 bases, with 13 bases between. The CDR3 spans 14 residues. Germline V gene sequence: CDR1 DFQATT, CDR2 SNEGSKA (reference sequence). CDR3 protein: CSARVGGQRYGYTF. In DNA, the CDR3 is TGCAGTGCTAGAGTTGGAGGGCAACGCTATGGCTACACCTTC.